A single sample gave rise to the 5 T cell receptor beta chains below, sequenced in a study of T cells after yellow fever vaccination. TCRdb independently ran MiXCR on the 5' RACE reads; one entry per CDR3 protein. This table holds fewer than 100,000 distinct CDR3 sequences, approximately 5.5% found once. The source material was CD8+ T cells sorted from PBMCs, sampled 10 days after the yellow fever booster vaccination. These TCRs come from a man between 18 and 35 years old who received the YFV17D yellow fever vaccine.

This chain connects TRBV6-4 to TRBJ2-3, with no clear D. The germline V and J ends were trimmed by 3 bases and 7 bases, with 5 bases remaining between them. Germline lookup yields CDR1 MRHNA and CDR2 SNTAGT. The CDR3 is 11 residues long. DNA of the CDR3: TGTGCCAGCAGTGATAGCAATACGCAGTATTTT. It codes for CASSDSNTQYF.

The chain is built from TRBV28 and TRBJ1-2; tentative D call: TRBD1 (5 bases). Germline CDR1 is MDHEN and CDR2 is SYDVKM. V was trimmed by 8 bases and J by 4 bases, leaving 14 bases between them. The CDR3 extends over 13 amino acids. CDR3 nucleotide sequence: TGTGCCAGCCGGGACGCCAGCGGCTATGGCTACACCTTC. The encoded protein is CASRDASGYGYTF.

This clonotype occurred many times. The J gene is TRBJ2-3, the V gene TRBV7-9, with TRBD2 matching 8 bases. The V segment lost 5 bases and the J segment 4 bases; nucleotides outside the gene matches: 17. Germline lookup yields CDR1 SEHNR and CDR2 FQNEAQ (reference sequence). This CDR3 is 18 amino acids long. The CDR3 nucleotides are TGTGCCAGCAGCCCAGATGGTGGGACTAGTGCTGGGGCAGATACGCAGTATTTT. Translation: CASSPDGGTSAGADTQYF.

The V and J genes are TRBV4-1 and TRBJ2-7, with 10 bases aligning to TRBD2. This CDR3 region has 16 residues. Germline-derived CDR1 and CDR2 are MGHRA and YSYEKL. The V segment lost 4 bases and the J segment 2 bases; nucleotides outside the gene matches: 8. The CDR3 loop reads CASSLGLAGATYEQYF. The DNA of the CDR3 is TGCGCCAGCAGCCTCGGCCTAGCGGGGGCAACCTACGAGCAGTACTTC.

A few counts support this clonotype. The CDR3, as DNA: TGCGCCAGCAGCCAAGATAGGGCAGGGGCTAGTGAGACCCAGTACTTC. It codes for CASSQDRAGASETQYF. V is TRBV4-1 and J is TRBJ2-5, with D possibly matching TRBD1 (6 bases). The CDR3 has 16 residues. Trimming took 0 bases from V and 5 from J, leaving 16 bases between them. Germline values: CDR1 MGHRA, CDR2 YSYEKL.